These 28 T cell receptor beta chains originate from one sample sequenced in a study of T cells in narcolepsy (dated by TCRdb to about 2018). Library construction relied on the immunoSEQ multiplex PCR assay. This is the immuneACCESS table as TCRdb keeps it, with only in-frame sequences that have V and J called. A part of the clones is gone; compared with another copy, unresolved V genes explain less than half, and the rest is unexplained. Within this sample are just over 40,000 clones, with approximately 88% of them counted one time only. The biggest ten clones account for 1% to 1.5% of the sample. The sequencing input was CD45RA- memory CD4+ T cells from PBMCs. What the cell subset or site label conveys for this sample: memory T cells sorted ex vivo from peripheral blood. The receptors originated from a human donor with narcolepsy.

The chain couples TRBV5-1 to TRBJ2-5; perhaps TRBD2 as D (5 bases). The V end was cut by 4 bases, the J end by 4 bases, with 14 bases between. In germline, CDR1 is SGHRS, CDR2 YFSETQ. The CDR3 loop spans 14 amino acids. The CDR3 DNA reads TGCGCCAGCAGCGCCCGGGGAAGCCGAGAGACCCAGTACTTC. Amino acids: CASSARGSRETQYF.

V gene TRBV27 combines with J gene TRBJ1-1; D gene unclear. Trimming shortened V by 5 bases and J by 11 bases, and 27 bases separated the two germline ends. CDR3 length: 16 amino acids. Germline V gene lookup returns CDR1 MNHEY and CDR2 SMNVEV (reference sequence). The chain's CDR3 is CASSPPRASTLNRAFF. The CDR3 DNA reads TGTGCCAGCAGTCCCCCGAGGGCATCAACCCTAAACCGGGCTTTCTTT.

CDR3 DNA: TGTGCCAGCAGCCCCCGGGACCGAAGTAATTCACCCCTCCACTTT. Amino acid sequence: CASSPRDRSNSPLHF. The chain recombines TRBV6-1 with TRBJ1-6, with TRBD1 as a possible D gene (5 bases). Germline CDR1 is MNHNS and CDR2 is SASEGT. The CDR3 contains 15 residues. V shed 6 bases and J shed 6 bases, with 15 bases lying between them.

This rearrangement joins TRBV2 to TRBJ2-5; possibly TRBD2 for D (6 bases). V was cut by 4 bases and J by 5 bases, with 8 bases left in between. Germline V gene sequence: CDR1 SNHLY, CDR2 FYNNEI. This CDR3 spans 12 amino acids. In DNA, the CDR3 is TGTGCCAGCAGTGGACTAGGGGAGACCCAGTACTTC. This sequence encodes CASSGLGETQYF.

The chain employs TRBV6-1 and TRBJ1-3; D not certain. The germline gives CDR1 MNHNS, CDR2 SASEGT. Trimming pared 6 bases from V and 7 bases from J, leaving 19 bases between. CDR3 length: 15 amino acids. CDR3 amino acids: CASRLATGFGNTIYF. DNA of the CDR3: TGTGCCAGCAGATTAGCGACTGGTTTTGGGAACACCATATATTTT.

This clone was seen just once. The chain is built from TRBV6-1 and TRBJ1-5; D remains unclear. CDR1 MNHNS and CDR2 SASEGT come from the germline V gene. Trimming stripped 7 bases from V and 3 bases from J, with 10 bases between. The CDR3 spans 13 residues. CDR3 DNA sequence: TGTGCCAGCAAGGTCAGCAACAATCAGCCCCAGCATTTT. Translation: CASKVSNNQPQHF.

As DNA, the CDR3 is TGTGCCAGCGAGATGGGAATCCAAGAGACCCAGTACTTC. It translates to CASEMGIQETQYF. This sequence joins TRBV7-9 and TRBJ2-5; no definite D call. V was shortened by 8 bases and J by 1 base, with 11 bases between the two germline ends. Germline loops: CDR1 SEHNR, CDR2 FQNEAQ (reference sequence). The CDR3 contains 13 residues.

The rearrangement links TRBV7-2 to TRBJ2-5; D might be TRBD1 or TRBD2, each matching 5 bases. Germline CDR1 is SGHTA and CDR2 is FQGNSA. This CDR3 is built from 14 residues. The V end lost 0 bases, the J end lost 5 bases, and 10 bases lay between the germline ends. The CDR3 nucleotides are TGTGCCAGCAGCTTAGCAGTTGGGGGTGAGACCCAGTACTTC. This gives the protein CASSLAVGGETQYF.

The chain carries TRBV9 and TRBJ2-5, with TRBD2 as a possible D gene (6 bases). Between the trimmed V and J ends, which lost 3 bases and 5 bases, there was a span of 14 bases. The CDR3 sequence is 14 residues long. In germline, CDR1 is SGDLS, CDR2 YYNGEE. The CDR3 protein is CASSGGVSRETQYF. The CDR3 bases are TGTGCCAGCAGCGGGGGGGTTAGTCGGGAGACCCAGTACTTC.

The genes are TRBV19 and TRBJ2-5; 7 positions match TRBD2. V was pared by 4 bases and J by 13 bases, with 12 bases of the junction left unmatched. In germline, CDR1 is LNHDA, CDR2 SQIVND (reference sequence). The CDR3 has 13 amino acids. This CDR3 reads CASSTSSGPKRYF. CDR3 sequence (DNA): TGTGCCAGTAGTACGAGTAGCGGGCCCAAGAGGTACTTC.

V and J are TRBV28 and TRBJ1-1; D is uncertain. Germline-derived CDR1 and CDR2 are MDHEN and SYDVKM. This CDR3 region has 11 residues. Deletions cut 9 bases from V and 1 base from J, with 6 bases between. CDR3 DNA sequence: TGTGCCAGTAAAGAGAACACTGAAGCTTTCTTT. Translation gives CASKENTEAFF.

The V call is TRBV30, the J call TRBJ1-1, with D hard to call. Trimming left V 0 bases short and J 5 bases short, with 7 bases between. CDR1 is GTSNPN and CDR2 is SVGIG in the germline V gene (reference sequence). The CDR3 consists of 12 residues. For the CDR3, the DNA is TGTGCCTGGAGTGTAGGATGGACTGAAGCTTTCTTT. Translation gives CAWSVGWTEAFF.

The V and J genes are TRBV9 and TRBJ2-1; D is ambiguous. Germline CDR1 SGDLS, CDR2 YYNGEE. V was trimmed by 0 bases and J by 10 bases, leaving 11 bases between them. CDR3 length equals 13 residues. The CDR3 DNA reads as TGTGCCAGCAGCGTAGGACCCACCGGCGAGCAGTTCTTC. It specifies CASSVGPTGEQFF. Supplemented by reference TRBV9 and TRBJ2-1, the full variable domain reads DSGVTQTPKHLITATGQRVTLRCSPRSGDLSVYWYQQSLDQGLQFLIQYYNGEERAKGNILERFSAQQFPDLHSELNLSSLELGDSALYFCASSVGPTGEQFFGPGTRLTVL.

The rearrangement links TRBV5-4 to TRBJ2-7, with 11 nucleotides matching TRBD2. CDR1 and CDR2 (germline): SGHNT, YYREEE (reference sequence). The CDR3 consists of 14 residues. V lost 4 bases to trimming and J lost 7 bases; unmatched junction nucleotides: 7. For the CDR3, the DNA is TGTGCCAGCAGCACGTCTAGCGGGAGGCAAGAGCAGTACTTC. Encoded protein: CASSTSSGRQEQYF.

This clone was counted a single time. V and J are TRBV28 and TRBJ1-1; 7 bases are shared with TRBD1. J gave up 9 bases and V 6 bases, and 10 bases lay outside the gene matches. Germline loops: CDR1 MDHEN, CDR2 SYDVKM. The CDR3 covers 13 residues. CDR3 loop: CASREQGKSKAFF. The CDR3 DNA is TGTGCCAGCAGGGAACAGGGGAAGAGTAAAGCTTTCTTT.

J is TRBJ2-1 and V is TRBV5-4; 9 nucleotides match TRBD2. V was pared by 9 bases and J by 4 bases, with 11 bases of the junction left unmatched. The CDR3 is 15 residues long. In germline, CDR1 is SGHNT, CDR2 YYREEE (reference sequence). The chain's CDR3 is CATRNLTSGYNEQFF. CDR3 in DNA: TGTGCCACACGAAACCTGACTAGCGGTTACAATGAGCAGTTCTTC.

The chain recombines TRBV11-2 with TRBJ1-3; D gene unclear. Germline-derived CDR1 and CDR2 are SGHAT and FQNNGV. The CDR3 contains 14 residues. Between the trimmed V and J ends, which lost 5 bases and 0 bases, there was a span of 8 bases. Here the CDR3 reads CASSRQVSGNTIYF. CDR3 in DNA: TGTGCCAGCAGCCGCCAAGTCTCTGGAAACACCATATATTTT.

This clone was observed a handful of times. The chain couples TRBV30 to TRBJ1-4, with 8 positions matching TRBD1. Looked up from germline, CDR1 is GTSNPN and CDR2 is SVGIG (reference sequence). The CDR3 loop spans 16 amino acids. Trimming took 2 bases from V and 3 from J; bases not matched to a gene: 8. The CDR3 nucleotides read TGTGCCTGGAGTTCCCCCGGGACAGGACCTAATGAAAAACTGTTTTTT. The encoded protein is CAWSSPGTGPNEKLFF.

V usage is TRBV28 and J usage is TRBJ1-2; D may be TRBD1 (5 bases). The CDR3 covers 15 residues. The germline gives CDR1 MDHEN, CDR2 SYDVKM. V was pared by 2 bases and J by 4 bases, with 14 bases between. The DNA for the CDR3 is TGTGCCAGCAGTTTACCGGGGCCGGGGATCTATGGCTACACCTTC. This translates into CASSLPGPGIYGYTF.

The chain couples TRBV30 to TRBJ2-1, with TRBD1 matching 7 bases. Germline V gives CDR1 GTSNPN, CDR2 SVGIG (reference sequence). CDR3 size: 15 residues. J was trimmed by 5 bases and V by 0 bases; bases with no gene match: 7. The CDR3 here is CAWSVRGTVNNEQFF. Here the CDR3 DNA reads TGTGCCTGGAGTGTACGTGGGACAGTAAACAATGAGCAGTTCTTC.

A note on this clone: Other DNA sequences of this sample code for an identical CDR3. J is TRBJ1-2 and V is TRBV6-5; D gene unclear. V lost 0 bases, J lost 5 bases, and 10 bases lay in between. CDR1 is MNHEY, CDR2 SVGAGI, per germline. CDR3 length: 14 amino acids. CDR3 sequence reads: CASSYSTGKYGYTF. CDR3 coding DNA: TGTGCCAGCAGTTACTCTACTGGGAAATATGGCTACACCTTC.

This clone rates as medium-sized. The V and J genes are TRBV4-3 and TRBJ2-2; D unresolved. CDR1 and CDR2 from the germline V gene are LGHNA and YSLEER. The CDR3 has 15 amino acids. With 0 bases removed from V and 7 bases from J, the gap between germline ends came to 12 bases. CDR3 sequence (DNA): TGCGCCAGCAGCCAAGACCGCTTGTTGGGCGGGGAGCTGTTTTTT. It encodes CASSQDRLLGGELFF.

The chain joins TRBV6-6 to TRBJ2-2; D remains ambiguous. The CDR3 extends over 15 amino acids. CDR1 is MNHNY and CDR2 is SVGAGI in the germline V gene (reference sequence). Trimming removed 6 bases from V and 6 bases from J, with 17 bases in between. The CDR3: CASSRPGLIPGELFF. CDR3 nucleotide sequence: TGTGCCAGCAGCCGACCTGGCCTGATCCCCGGGGAGCTGTTTTTT.

This clone was detected a few times. The gene calls are TRBV7-9 and TRBJ1-6; 8 nucleotides agree with TRBD1. The V gene end was trimmed by 3 bases and the J gene end by 6 bases; junction bases not matched to a gene: 1. The CDR3 is 14 residues long. CDR1 is SEHNR, CDR2 FQNEAQ, per germline (reference sequence). DNA for the CDR3: TGTGCCAGCAGCTTGACAGGGGTTAATTCACCCCTCCACTTT. Protein sequence: CASSLTGVNSPLHF.

The chain couples TRBV5-4 to TRBJ1-2, with 8 bases identical to TRBD1. Trimming at V came to 4 bases and at J to 3 bases, leaving 8 bases not matched to a gene. This CDR3 region has 15 residues. Looked up from germline, CDR1 is SGHNT and CDR2 is YYREEE (reference sequence). DNA for the CDR3: TGTGCCAGCAGCGTGGGCGCAGGGGGCGACTATGGCTACACCTTC. Translated: CASSVGAGGDYGYTF.

This clone showed up just once. The J gene is TRBJ1-2, the V gene TRBV6-1, with D uncertain. CDR3 length: 11 amino acids. V shed 10 bases and J shed 4 bases, with 10 bases lying between them. The germline V gene encodes CDR1 MNHNS and CDR2 SASEGT. This CDR3 reads CATTSSYGYTF. The CDR3 coding sequence is TGTGCCACCACCAGTTCCTATGGCTACACCTTC.

The rearrangement links TRBV29-1 to TRBJ1-2; D unclear. Germline loops: CDR1 SQVTM, CDR2 ANQGSEA. This CDR3 is 14 amino acids long. The V gene lost 1 base and the J gene lost 0 bases, with 9 bases spanning the gap. The CDR3 DNA reads TGCAGCGTTGAAGCGTCGGAATCTAACTATGGCTACACCTTC. Its translation is CSVEASESNYGYTF.

The chain combines TRBV5-6 with TRBJ2-5; TRBD1 agrees at 7 bases. Germline CDR1 and CDR2: SGHDT and YYEEEE. V gave up 4 bases and J gave up 5 bases; unmatched junction bases: 5. There are 13 residues in the CDR3. The CDR3 DNA reads as TGTGCCAGCAGCAGGGGGCGCGGGGAGACCCAGTACTTC. Translating it yields CASSRGRGETQYF.